This T cell receptor beta chain was found in a study of response to subunit inactivated influenza vaccine. TCRdb reanalysed the RT-PCR reads using MiXCR and keeps one entry per CDR3 protein. The profile shows 400,000 to 650,000 distinct CDR3 sequences, less than 7.5% of them singletons. This clonotype was counted at least ten times. Germline V gene data show CDR1 as LGHNA and CDR2 as YSLEER. The CDR3 is 17 amino acids. The V and J ends lost 1 base and 5 bases, in that order; junction bases with no gene match: 11. This chain links TRBV4-3 with TRBJ1-1; 9 nucleotides line up with TRBD1. The material sequenced was PBMCs from blood, taken less than 30 months after vaccination. This TCR derives from a man aged 50 to 69 who received an inactivated influenza vaccine. Here the CDR3 reads CASSQGPGTGMVTEAFF. The CDR3 DNA is TGCGCCAGCAGCCAAGGTCCCGGGACAGGGATGGTTACTGAAGCTTTCTTT.